These 6 T cell receptor beta chains originate from one sample sequenced in a study of technical replicates of blood from a few donors. Produced via immunoSEQ multiplex PCR; TCRdb's table is partial and in-frame only. Here the sample spans around 86,000 clones, approximately 97% being singletons. The sample consisted of T cells isolated from PBMCs. The source of these receptors is a human donor in good health.

V usage is TRBV2 and J usage is TRBJ2-1, with 8 bases that match TRBD1. This CDR3 has 15 residues. The germline V gene encodes CDR1 SNHLY and CDR2 FYNNEI. With V trimmed by 2 bases and J by 5 bases, 5 bases remained unmatched. The CDR3 is CASSERTGRNNEQFF. The CDR3 region has the DNA TGTGCCAGCAGTGAAAGGACAGGGAGAAACAATGAGCAGTTCTTC.

The chain couples TRBV29-1 to TRBJ2-3, with TRBD1 matching over 10 bases. CDR3 length: 14 amino acids. Trimming cost V 7 bases and J 3 bases; bases outside gene matches: 7. Germline V lookup: CDR1 SQVTM, CDR2 ANQGSEA. The CDR3 nucleotides are TGCAGCGCTCGACAGGGGGCGCGGACAGATACGCAGTATTTT. Translated, it gives CSARQGARTDTQYF.

The gene calls are TRBV28 and TRBJ2-1; 10 bases are a match to TRBD1. The length of the CDR3 is 15 residues. Trimming at V came to 6 bases and at J to 12 bases, leaving 14 bases not matched to a gene. Germline V gene data show CDR1 as MDHEN and CDR2 as SYDVKM. The CDR3 bases are TGTGCCAGCAGCTCCGGGACAGGGGATTTTTTAAGGCAGTTCTTC. It translates to CASSSGTGDFLRQFF.

The chain couples TRBV29-1 to TRBJ2-3, with 9 bases matching TRBD2. The V and J ends lost 4 bases and 6 bases, in that order; junction bases with no gene match: 11. Germline assignment: CDR1 SQVTM and CDR2 ANQGSEA. This CDR3 comprises 15 residues. Here the CDR3 DNA reads TGCAGCGTTGGGAGTATGGGACTAGCAGGTGATACGCAGTATTTT. It is translated as CSVGSMGLAGDTQYF.

The chain employs TRBV7-9 and TRBJ2-1; TRBD2 matches 11 bases. The CDR3 sequence is 15 residues long. V gave up 6 bases and J gave up 8 bases; unmatched junction bases: 9. CDR1 and CDR2 from the germline V gene are SEHNR and FQNEAQ (reference sequence). The CDR3 region has the DNA TGTGCCAGCAGAGCAGTAGCGGGGGGGCCTCATGAGCAGTTCTTC. Its protein is CASRAVAGGPHEQFF.

CDR3 sequence (DNA): TGTGCCACCAGCAGAGACCAGGGGGCCACTGAAGCTTTCTTT. Residues: CATSRDQGATEAFF. The rearrangement joins TRBV15 to TRBJ1-1; 8 nucleotides agree with TRBD1. Trimming took 0 bases from V and 4 from J; bases not matched to a gene: 1. CDR3 length: 14 residues. Germline CDR1 is LNHNV and CDR2 is YYDKDF (reference sequence).